The source of this T cell receptor beta chain is a study of T-cell reconstitution after alpha-beta-depleted transplantation in children. Germline V gene sequence: CDR1 ENHRY, CDR2 SYGVKD. The CDR3 totals 16 residues. Trimming removed 3 bases from V and 4 bases from J; junction bases left unmatched: 7. This clonotype was recorded many times. Antigen: not known. The study's findings and limits: The main origin of T-cell counts and diversity one year after transplant was newly produced T cells. Some patients owed their high day-60 TCRbeta diversity to surviving recipient T cells and thymic progenitors. It was reported that alpha-beta T cells came from several hundred expanded graft clones (about two months after transplant).

Preparing the TCRbeta library involved the use of unique molecular identifiers. From the PCR reads, TCRdb called clonotypes with MiXCR, one entry per CDR3 protein. The sample holds roughly 200,000 distinct CDR3 sequences, approximately 10% seen once. This TCR came from a child younger than two with acute myeloid leukemia, due to receive a stem cell transplant. The starting material was PBMCs, obtained before TCRalphabeta/CD19-depleted stem cell transplant. This chain joins TRBV10-3 and TRBJ2-7, with 12 bases aligning to TRBD2. CDR3 bases: TGTGCCATCAGTGACTCGATGACTAGCGGGAGTTACGAGCAGTACTTC. Translating it yields CAISDSMTSGSYEQYF.